This record covers a single TCR beta chain. This clonotype was picked up a small number of times. The clone's antigen remains unknown. It has no much larger one-base neighbor in the sample; base qualities were not kept. A case-control design nested within a healthcare worker cohort in London, UK, was used, with weekly nasopharyngeal swab PCR tests and blood sampling performed. Healthcare workers were recruited during the week of the UK lockdown, between 23 and 31 March 2020, and followed weekly for up to about 15 weeks. The data were obtained in a study of early T cells in non-severe SARS-CoV-2 infection (dated by TCRdb to about 2021). For the study in its entirety: Because TCR sequencing was done on bulk RNA from unsorted whole blood, the alpha and beta chains could not be paired. The paper's findings and limits, for the study overall: VDJdb matching was skewed toward anti-spike CD8 responses and likely underestimated virus-specific expansions, missing private and CD4 specificities.

The library was obtained by 5' RACE. The sample was run on a NextSeq 500. Unique molecular identifiers were attached to individual cDNA molecules in the TCR library protocol so that sequencing error and PCR bias could be corrected. Both TCR alpha and beta chains were sequenced, and tight co-correlation was observed between alpha and beta sequence abundances in each sample. As for how the authors treated the data: Decombinator V4 was used to perform V gene, J gene and CDR3 annotation of TCR sequences. TCRs were defined as expanded if a significant change between any two time points was detected under a Poisson model with p below 0.0001. Abundances of TCRs were expressed as counts per million after normalisation to the total number of TCRs sequenced in each sample. MAIT TCRs were defined by TRAV1-2 paired with TRAJ12, TRAJ20 or TRAJ33, and iNKT TCRs by TRAV10 paired with TRAJ18. VDJdb, accessed on 1 November 2021, was searched for TCRs annotated for CMV, EBV and SARS-CoV-2, and TCRs annotated for more than one antigen were excluded. TCRdb reran the public reads through fastp at Q25 and MiXCR, keeping productive beta chains. Rows are unified per CDR3 protein, each entry keeping the most common DNA and genes. In this record, the V and J calls reflect TCRdb's handling and not the investigators' own analysis. Here the sample has about 60,000 distinct CDR3 sequences; around 12% occur a single time. The ten biggest clones cover 4.8% of the sample.

V sheds 8 bases and J sheds 4 bases, leaving 9 bases between their ends. According to the germline V gene (reference sequence), CDR1 reads MNHEY and CDR2 reads SMNVEV. Measured from the cysteine to the phenylalanine, the CDR3 is 13 residues long. The only DNA kept is the CDR3, 39 bases in frame from the first base. The V and J genes are TRBV27 and TRBJ1-6, and the D gene may be TRBD1, 5 bases matching. Sequenced sample: whole blood. The sequence was collected from an adult who was a healthcare worker with PCR-confirmed SARS-CoV-2 infection or an uninfected control (not recorded which). The CDR3 loop reads CASGGNYNSPLHF. The nucleotide sequence is given as TGTGCCAGCGGGGGGAATTATAATTCACCCCTCCACTTT.